This T cell receptor (beta chain) was identified in a study of T cell responses to AZD1222 COVID-19 vaccine. Whole-study context: The study pooled second doses at about 4 or about 12 weeks.

Whole-study results and caveats: A mostly white British donor set with more females was recruited, and clonal diversity was possibly underestimated. Spike-spanning, vaccine-associated CD4 TCRs were dominant at 160-218 and 743-854. The peak T cell response came first, and repertoires were sampled only after it.

The assay was immunoSEQ multiplex PCR, and TCRdb's table has in-frame clones only and misses some. The data contain 90,000 to 100,000 clones, 85% to 90% of them seen just once; the ten biggest clones take up roughly 3.7%. This clone was seen just once. The antigen is undetermined. The V and J ends lost 3 bases and 3 bases, in that order; junction bases with no gene match: 16. The CDR3 loop spans 19 amino acids. Germline values: CDR1 MNHEY, CDR2 SVGEGT. This TCR came from an adult in good health. The sample consisted of peripheral blood, taken on day 0 of AZD1222 vaccination. This rearrangement joins TRBV6-2 or TRBV6-3 to TRBJ1-2; TRBD1 agrees at 10 bases. CDR3 sequence (DNA): TGTGCCAGCAGTTATCTGTTTGGGACAGGGGTAAAACTGGACTATGGCTACACCTTC. Translated: CASSYLFGTGVKLDYGYTF.